This T cell receptor (beta chain) comes out of a study of blood T cell repertoires in COVID-19. Study-wide background: COVID-19 samples from acute and convalescent phases originated in the United States, Italy and Spain. Sample material is recorded as cDNA or gDNA derived from T cells, B-cell-depleted T cells, or PBMCs.

Germline-derived CDR1 and CDR2 are DFQATT and SNEGSKA (reference sequence). Between the trimmed V and J ends, which lost 3 bases and 3 bases, there was a span of 11 bases. This CDR3 contains 13 residues. Per the original data handling: Estimation of nucleated cell counts was performed using reference gene primer amplification. This table comes from immunoSEQ multiplex PCR, and its TCRdb copy is limited to in-frame clones, with some not included. That table gives V, J and clone size, and the DNA gave D and trimming. The profile shows approximately 99,000 clones, 84% of them singletons. The source of this sequence is a man between 65 and 80 years old with active or convalescent COVID-19. The sequencing sample was made of peripheral blood. This chain links TRBV20-1 with TRBJ1-2; tentative D call: TRBD1 (6 bases). The CDR3 protein is CSASDGQHYGYTF. CDR3 nucleotides: TGCAGTGCTAGTGATGGACAGCACTATGGCTACACCTTC.